Listed below are T cell receptor beta chains from one sample, sequenced in a study of cytomegalovirus exposure and HLA in healthy donors. Some clones are missing from TCRdb's copy, which holds only in-frame ones; the method was immunoSEQ multiplex PCR. The sample has under 200,000 clones, 86% seen once. Sequences were obtained from PBMCs. The receptors stem from a woman between 18 and 30 years old in good health and CMV-seronegative. Both conserved end residues are trimmed from each CDR3.

v_call	j_call	cdr3_aa
TRBV7-6	TRBJ1-5	ASSSGTGYQPQH
TRBV7-9	TRBJ2-7	ASSLELLGTMTYEQY
TRBV11-2	TRBJ2-3	ASSLGAGGTDTQY
TRBV28	TRBJ1-1	ASSFTGRMGVNTEAF
TRBV28	TRBJ2-7	ASSHLDRGSYEQY
TRBV7-9	TRBJ2-1	ASSSRLAGAGEQF
TRBV6-5	TRBJ1-2	ASAESGTSYGYT
TRBV4-1	TRBJ2-1	ASSRREREATRNEQF
TRBV11-2	TRBJ2-1	ASSFRSAGSYNEQF
TRBV6-6	TRBJ2-2	ASSPGSGGTGELF
TRBV2	TRBJ1-2	AMTIDGYT
TRBV7-9	TRBJ1-1	ASSLSYQQGVNTEAF
TRBV30	TRBJ2-7	AWSLVDRGWEQY
TRBV27	TRBJ2-7	ASSSGTRGDDEQY
TRBV28	TRBJ1-4	ASSSGGKGDEKLF
TRBV15	TRBJ2-1	ATSNPFTGVGDEQF
TRBV7-2	TRBJ1-2	ASSPRDSPYGYT
TRBV11-2	TRBJ1-1	ASSLKVWVQGATEAF
TRBV15	NA	ATSRDYLEQY
TRBV2	TRBJ1-5	ASSTGNRNQPQH
TRBV9	TRBJ2-5	ASSVVASGGETQY
TRBV19	TRBJ2-1	ASSKGWRTSITYNEQF
TRBV19	TRBJ1-3	ASSITYGFGGDTIY
TRBV5-1	TRBJ2-7	ASSGGDRREQY
TRBV6-5	TRBJ2-3	ASSYSGLGDTQY
TRBV6-5	TRBJ1-4	ASSYGGANEKLF
TRBV5-5	TRBJ2-1	ASSQPGLAGDNEQF
TRBV19	TRBJ2-1	ASSIGTSGINEQF
TRBV5-4	TRBJ2-7	ASSSGQGSYEQY
TRBV28	TRBJ2-5	ASSPSIRDSFRETQY
TRBV7-2	TRBJ2-3	ASSLGRGEGTDTQY
TRBV6-5	TRBJ1-2	ASSSQGGGYT
TRBV5-1	TRBJ2-7	ASRKGADPYEQY
TRBV5-1	TRBJ2-7	ASSSRQGVSYEQY
TRBV27	TRBJ1-1	ASSQGRNTEAF
TRBV28	TRBJ1-5	ASRSGTGRNQPQH
TRBV10-3	TRBJ2-1	AISRQGIDNEQF
TRBV7-7	TRBJ1-3	AIGGALDALGLGNTIY
TRBV11-2	TRBJ1-3	ASSSDLTVPGNTIY
TRBV6-1	TRBJ1-1	ASRIAPFNTEAF
TRBV7-9	TRBJ2-7	ASSSTGLLSYEQY
TRBV19	TRBJ1-1	ASSAATGLKNTEAF
TRBV2	TRBJ2-4	ASIPGHLAKNIQY
TRBV10-3	TRBJ2-1	AITKTSGRSGLNEQF
TRBV28	TRBJ1-1	ASSLDVGGTVNTEAF
TRBV11-1	TRBJ2-3	ASSLNAGGSDTQY
TRBV28	TRBJ1-4	ASRAGLRRTTNEKLF
TRBV5-5	TRBJ1-6	ASSRSDSSYNSPLH
TRBV9	TRBJ1-1	ASSESRTAVRATEAF
TRBV19	TRBJ2-2	ASSIRQGATGELF
TRBV4-1	TRBJ2-7	ASRGALSYEQY
TRBV10-3	TRBJ2-1	AISNSGGSYNEQF
TRBV5-5	TRBJ2-5	ASSLRDNQETQY